This TCR beta chain was sequenced in a study of T cell responses to AZD1222 COVID-19 vaccine. Study-level background: Second doses at about 4 or about 12 weeks were pooled. General study results and limits: Repertoires were sampled only after the peak T cell response.

In the case of this clone: The antigen remains unidentified.

The V gene's germline CDR1 is MNHEY and CDR2 SVGEGT. V was shortened by 6 bases and J by 8 bases, with 25 bases between the two germline ends. The CDR3 is 17 amino acids. Sequencing was performed with immunoSEQ multiplex PCR; in TCRdb, only in-frame clones are kept and a portion is missing. The table has some 100,000 clones, roughly 88% seen once; the top ten hold about a fifth. The V and J genes are TRBV6-2 or TRBV6-3 and TRBJ2-2; either TRBD1 or TRBD2 may supply D (5 bases each). The sequenced sample was peripheral blood, obtained on day 0 of AZD1222 vaccination. This receptor was identified in an adult in good health. As DNA, the CDR3 is TGTGCCAGCAGCCGCCCTCCGCCGTGGGGGTCGGGTGGGGAGCTGTTTTTT. This encodes CASSRPPPWGSGGELFF.